This TCR beta chain was captured by sequencing in a study of T cell responses to AZD1222 COVID-19 vaccine. Study-level findings and limits: Reports say nearly half of spike-specific TCRs go after unmutated variant regions. At 160-218 and 743-854, vaccine-associated CD4 TCRs were dominant, and they spanned spike.

This clone was counted between two and nine times. Its antigen is undetermined. The assay was immunoSEQ multiplex PCR, and TCRdb's table has in-frame clones only and misses some. Here the sample spans about 76,000 clones, roughly 90% being singletons. The CDR3 covers 13 residues. V was shortened by 6 bases and J by 4 bases, with 10 bases between the two germline ends. This receptor was identified in an adult in good health. This rearrangement joins TRBV12-3 or TRBV12-4 to TRBJ1-5, with unresolved D. This specimen consisted of peripheral blood, obtained on day 0 of MenACWY control vaccination. CDR3 in DNA: TGTGCCAGCAGGCTTACGGGGAATCAGCCCCAGCATTTT. This encodes CASRLTGNQPQHF.